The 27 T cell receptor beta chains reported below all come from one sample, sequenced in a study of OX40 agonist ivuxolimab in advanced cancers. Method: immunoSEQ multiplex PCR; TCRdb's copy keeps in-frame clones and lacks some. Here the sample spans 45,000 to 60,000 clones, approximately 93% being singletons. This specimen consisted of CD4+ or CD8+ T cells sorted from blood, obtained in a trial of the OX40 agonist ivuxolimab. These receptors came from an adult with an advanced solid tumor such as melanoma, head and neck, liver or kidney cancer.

CDR3 in amino acids: CAISVGIRTGELFF. The CDR3 region has the DNA TGTGCCATCAGTGTGGGAATTCGGACCGGGGAGCTGTTTTTT. V is TRBV10-3 and J is TRBJ2-2; D is unclear. This CDR3 is built from 14 residues. Trimming took 4 bases from V and 5 from J, leaving 11 bases between them. In germline, CDR1 is ENHRY, CDR2 SYGVKD.

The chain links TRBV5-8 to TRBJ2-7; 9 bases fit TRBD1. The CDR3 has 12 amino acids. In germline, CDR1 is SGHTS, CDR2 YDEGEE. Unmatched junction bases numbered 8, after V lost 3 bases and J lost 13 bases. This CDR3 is CASSSHTGGLYF. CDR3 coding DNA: TGTGCCAGCAGCTCCCACACAGGGGGCTTATACTTC.

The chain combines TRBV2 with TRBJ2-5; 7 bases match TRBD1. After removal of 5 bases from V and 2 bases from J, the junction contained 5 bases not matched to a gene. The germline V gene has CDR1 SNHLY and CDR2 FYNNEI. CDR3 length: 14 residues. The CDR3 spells CASSLNRGQETQYF. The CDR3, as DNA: TGTGCCAGCAGTCTGAACAGGGGACAAGAGACCCAGTACTTC.

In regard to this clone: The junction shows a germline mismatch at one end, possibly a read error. This CDR3 is CASSPGRTANTGELFF. CDR3 bases: TGTGCTAGCAGCCCGGGACGGACTGCGAACACCGGGGAGCTGTTTTTT. The chain carries TRBV7-7 and TRBJ2-2, with D possibly called TRBD1 or TRBD2 (5 bases each). CDR1 SSHAT and CDR2 FNYEAQ come from the germline V gene (reference sequence). This CDR3 region has 16 residues.

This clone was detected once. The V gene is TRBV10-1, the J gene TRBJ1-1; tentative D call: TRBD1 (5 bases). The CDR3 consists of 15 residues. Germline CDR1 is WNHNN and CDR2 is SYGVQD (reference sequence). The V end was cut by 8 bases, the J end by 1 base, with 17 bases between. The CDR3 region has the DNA TGCGCCAGCTCTCCGGGGTGGGGACCGAACACTGAAGCTTTCTTT. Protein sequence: CASSPGWGPNTEAFF.

CDR3 amino acids: CSVAGTGYEQYF. DNA of the CDR3: TGCAGCGTGGCTGGGACCGGCTACGAGCAGTACTTC. The rearrangement joins TRBV29-1 to TRBJ2-7; the D gene could be TRBD1 or TRBD2 (5 bases each). Germline values: CDR1 SQVTM, CDR2 ANQGSEA. This CDR3 spans 12 amino acids. Trimming shortened V by 6 bases and J by 3 bases, and 12 bases separated the two germline ends.

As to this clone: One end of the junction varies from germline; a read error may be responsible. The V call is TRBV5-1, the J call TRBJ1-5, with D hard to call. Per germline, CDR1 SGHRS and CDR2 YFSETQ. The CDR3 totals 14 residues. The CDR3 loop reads CAGSLGSVNQPQHF. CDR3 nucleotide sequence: TGCGCCGGCAGCTTGGGATCTGTGAATCAGCCCCAGCATTTT.

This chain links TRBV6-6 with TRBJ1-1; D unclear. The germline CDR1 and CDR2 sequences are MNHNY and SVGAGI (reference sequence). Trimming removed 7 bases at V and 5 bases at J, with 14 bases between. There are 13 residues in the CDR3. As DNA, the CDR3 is TGTGCCAGCAATTTGAGGGCGACGACTGAAGCTTTCTTT. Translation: CASNLRATTEAFF.

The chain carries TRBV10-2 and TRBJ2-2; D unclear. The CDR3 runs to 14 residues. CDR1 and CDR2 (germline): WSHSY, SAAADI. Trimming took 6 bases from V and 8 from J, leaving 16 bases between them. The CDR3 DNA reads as TGCGCCAGCAGGGCCGGACCCCTTCCTGGGGAGCTGTTTTTT. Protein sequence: CASRAGPLPGELFF.

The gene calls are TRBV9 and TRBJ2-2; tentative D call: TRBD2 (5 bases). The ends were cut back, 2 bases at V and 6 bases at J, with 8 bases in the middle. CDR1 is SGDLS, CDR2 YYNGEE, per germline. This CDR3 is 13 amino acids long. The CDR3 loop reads CASSVSGSGELFF. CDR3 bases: TGTGCCAGCAGCGTGTCGGGATCCGGGGAGCTGTTTTTT.

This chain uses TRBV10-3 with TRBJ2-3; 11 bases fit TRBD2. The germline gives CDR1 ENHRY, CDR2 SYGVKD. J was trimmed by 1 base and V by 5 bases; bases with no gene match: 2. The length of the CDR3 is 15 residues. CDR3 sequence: CAISLAGGGTDTQYF. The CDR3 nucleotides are TGTGCCATCAGTTTAGCGGGAGGGGGCACAGATACGCAGTATTTT.

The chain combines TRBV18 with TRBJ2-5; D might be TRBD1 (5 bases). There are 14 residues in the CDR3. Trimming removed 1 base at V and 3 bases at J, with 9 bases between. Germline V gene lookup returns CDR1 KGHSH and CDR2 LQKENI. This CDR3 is CASSPQGLEETQYF. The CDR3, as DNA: TGTGCCAGCTCACCACAGGGGCTGGAAGAGACCCAGTACTTC.

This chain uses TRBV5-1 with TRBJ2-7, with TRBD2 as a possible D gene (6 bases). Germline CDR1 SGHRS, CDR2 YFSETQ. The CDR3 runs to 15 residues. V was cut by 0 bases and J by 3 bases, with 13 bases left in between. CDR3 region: CASSLGPGLSYEQYF. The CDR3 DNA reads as TGCGCCAGCAGCTTGGGGCCGGGACTGAGCTACGAGCAGTACTTC.

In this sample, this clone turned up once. The CDR3 is CASSLPNQPQHF. Here the CDR3 DNA reads TGTGCCAGCAGCTTACCCAATCAGCCCCAGCATTTT. The gene calls are TRBV7-9 and TRBJ1-5, with unresolved D. V lost 2 bases to trimming and J lost 3 bases, with 2 bases between them. The CDR3 runs to 12 residues. The germline gives CDR1 SEHNR, CDR2 FQNEAQ (reference sequence). Using reference TRBV7-9 and TRBJ1-5 for the parts outside the CDR3, the full variable domain is DTGVSQNPRHKITKRGQNVTFRCDPISEHNRLYWYRQTLGQGPEFLTYFQNEAQLEKSRLLSDRFSAERPKGSFSTLEIQRTEQGDSAMYLCASSLPNQPQHFGDGTRLSIL.

CDR3 DNA: TGTGCCAGCAGCCTGGGGACTAGCTTGCGGCAGTTCTTC. It yields the protein CASSLGTSLRQFF. V and J are TRBV5-6 and TRBJ2-1, with TRBD2 identical over 9 bases. The trim removed 4 bases at V and 12 bases at J, leaving 8 bases unmatched. The CDR3 sequence is 13 residues long. Germline loops: CDR1 SGHDT, CDR2 YYEEEE.

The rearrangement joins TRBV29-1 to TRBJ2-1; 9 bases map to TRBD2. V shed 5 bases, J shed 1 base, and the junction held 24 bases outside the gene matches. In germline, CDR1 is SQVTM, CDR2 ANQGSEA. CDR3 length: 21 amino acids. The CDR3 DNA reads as TGCAGCGTTTGGGGTTTAGTGGGCGGGAGGGCCGAAATCGGGTCCTACAATGAGCAGTTCTTC. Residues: CSVWGLVGGRAEIGSYNEQFF.

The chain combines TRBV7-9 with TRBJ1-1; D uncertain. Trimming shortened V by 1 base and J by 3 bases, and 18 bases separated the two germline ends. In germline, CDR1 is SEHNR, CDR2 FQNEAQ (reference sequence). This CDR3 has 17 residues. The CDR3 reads CASSLEPKRPRDTEAFF. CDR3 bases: TGTGCCAGCAGCTTAGAACCGAAGAGGCCGAGGGACACTGAAGCTTTCTTT.

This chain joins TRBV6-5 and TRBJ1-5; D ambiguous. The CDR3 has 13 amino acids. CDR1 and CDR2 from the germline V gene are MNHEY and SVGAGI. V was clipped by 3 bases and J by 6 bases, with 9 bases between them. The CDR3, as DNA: TGTGCCAGCAGTTATAGCGTGGCTCAGCCCCAGCATTTT. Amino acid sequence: CASSYSVAQPQHF.

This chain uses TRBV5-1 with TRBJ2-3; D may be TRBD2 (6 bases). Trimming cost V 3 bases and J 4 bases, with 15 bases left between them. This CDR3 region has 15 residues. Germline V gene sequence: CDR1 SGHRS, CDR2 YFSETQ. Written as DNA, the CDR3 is TGCGCCAGCAGCTCGGAGGGGCAGGCCGCAGATACGCAGTATTTT. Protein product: CASSSEGQAADTQYF. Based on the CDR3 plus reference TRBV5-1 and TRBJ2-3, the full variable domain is KAGVTQTPRYLIKTRGQQVTLSCSPISGHRSVSWYQQTPGQGLQFLFEYFSETQRNKGNFPGRFSGRQFSNSRSEMNVSTLELGDSALYLCASSSEGQAADTQYFGPGTRLTVL.

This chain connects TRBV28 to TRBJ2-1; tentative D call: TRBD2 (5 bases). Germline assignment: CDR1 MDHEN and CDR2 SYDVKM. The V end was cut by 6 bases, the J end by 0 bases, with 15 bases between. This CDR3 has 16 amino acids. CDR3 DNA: TGTGCCAGCAGCCGAGGCGGGCGCAGCTCCTACAATGAGCAGTTCTTC. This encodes CASSRGGRSSYNEQFF.

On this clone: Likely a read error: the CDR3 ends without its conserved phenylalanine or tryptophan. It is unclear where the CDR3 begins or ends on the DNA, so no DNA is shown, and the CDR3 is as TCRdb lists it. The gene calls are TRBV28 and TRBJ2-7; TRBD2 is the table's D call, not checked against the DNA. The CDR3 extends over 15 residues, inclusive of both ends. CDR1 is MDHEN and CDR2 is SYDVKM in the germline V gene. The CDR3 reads CASSLSASGGREQAL.

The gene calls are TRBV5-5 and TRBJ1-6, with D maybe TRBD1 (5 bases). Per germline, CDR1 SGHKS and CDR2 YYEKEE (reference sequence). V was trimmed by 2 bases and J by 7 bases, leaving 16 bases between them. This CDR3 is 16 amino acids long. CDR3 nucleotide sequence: TGTGCCAGCAGCTTACGTCTATTGGGGCCCAATTCACCCCTCCACTTT. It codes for CASSLRLLGPNSPLHF.

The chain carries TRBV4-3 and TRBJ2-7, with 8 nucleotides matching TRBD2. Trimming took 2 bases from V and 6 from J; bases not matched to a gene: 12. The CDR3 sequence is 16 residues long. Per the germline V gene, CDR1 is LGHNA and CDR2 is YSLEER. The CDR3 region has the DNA TGCGCCAGCAGCCAACCGTTCCAGCGGGGGATAGCCGAGCAGTACTTC. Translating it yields CASSQPFQRGIAEQYF.

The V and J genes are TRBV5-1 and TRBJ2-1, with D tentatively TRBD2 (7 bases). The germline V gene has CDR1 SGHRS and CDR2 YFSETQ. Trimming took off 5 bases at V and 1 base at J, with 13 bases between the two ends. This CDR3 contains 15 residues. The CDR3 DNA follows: TGCGCCAGCAGAGTGGGAGGGGGGTCCTACAATGAGCAGTTCTTC. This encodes CASRVGGGSYNEQFF.

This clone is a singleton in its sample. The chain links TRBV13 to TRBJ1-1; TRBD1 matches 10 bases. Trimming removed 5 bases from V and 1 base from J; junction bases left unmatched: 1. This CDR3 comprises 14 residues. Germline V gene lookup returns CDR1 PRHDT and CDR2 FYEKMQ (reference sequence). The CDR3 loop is CASSRTGGNTEAFF. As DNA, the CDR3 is TGTGCCAGCAGCCGGACAGGGGGGAACACTGAAGCTTTCTTT.

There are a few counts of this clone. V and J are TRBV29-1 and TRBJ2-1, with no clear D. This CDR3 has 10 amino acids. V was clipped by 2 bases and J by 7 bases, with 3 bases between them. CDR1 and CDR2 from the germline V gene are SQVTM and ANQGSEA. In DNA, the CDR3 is TGCAGCGTTGAAACGAATGAGCAGTTCTTC. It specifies CSVETNEQFF.

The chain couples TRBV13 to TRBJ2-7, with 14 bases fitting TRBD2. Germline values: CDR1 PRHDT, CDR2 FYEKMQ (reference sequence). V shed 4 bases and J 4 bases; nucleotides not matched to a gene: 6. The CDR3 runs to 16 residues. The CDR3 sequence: CASSSRLAGGGYEQYF. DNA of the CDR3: TGTGCCAGCAGCTCCCGACTAGCGGGAGGGGGGTACGAGCAGTACTTC.